Each of the 26 T cell receptor beta chains below was sequenced from the same sample in a study of cytomegalovirus exposure and HLA in healthy donors. Assay used: immunoSEQ multiplex PCR; TCRdb lists only in-frame clones, some missing. This table holds about 78,000 clones, about 96% found once. The sequencing sample was made of PBMCs. The receptor source for this set is a man aged 18 to 30 in good health and CMV-seropositive.

The chain recombines TRBV6-4 with TRBJ1-1, with 7 positions matching TRBD1. CDR3 length: 18 amino acids. Losses at the gene ends were 5 bases for V and 1 base for J; bases not matched to a gene: 16. Germline assignment: CDR1 MRHNA and CDR2 SNTAGT. The CDR3 DNA sequence: TGTGCCAGCAGTATTTCAGCGAAAAGGGGGCTGGGGAACACTGAAGCTTTCTTT. Its translation: CASSISAKRGLGNTEAFF.

This clone was counted once. This chain joins TRBV10-3 and TRBJ2-3; tentative D call: TRBD1 (5 bases). The CDR3 contains 13 residues. The germline V gene encodes CDR1 ENHRY and CDR2 SYGVKD. The V end was cut by 4 bases, the J end by 3 bases, with 8 bases between. CDR3 sequence reads: CAISGGATDTQYF. CDR3 nucleotides: TGTGCCATCAGTGGGGGCGCAACAGATACGCAGTATTTT.

V gene TRBV7-8 combines with J gene TRBJ2-1; 11 bases map to TRBD2. From germline, CDR1 is SGHVS and CDR2 FQNEAQ. The trim removed 5 bases at V and 5 bases at J, leaving 5 bases unmatched. The CDR3 covers 15 residues. CDR3 in DNA: TGTGCCAGCAGCCCAGGACTAGCGGGCCACAATGAGCAGTTCTTC. Protein sequence: CASSPGLAGHNEQFF.

Details on this clone: Sequence at one end of the junction differs from germline and may be a read error. The chain has TRBV7-7 and TRBJ2-2, with 12 bases identical to TRBD2. Germline CDR1 reads SSHAT; CDR2 reads FNYEAQ (reference sequence). The CDR3 sequence is 20 residues long. CDR3 protein: CASSLAPSTSGSRRTGELFF. Written as DNA, the CDR3 is TGTGCTAGCAGCTTAGCCCCTTCGACTAGCGGGAGCCGGAGGACCGGGGAGCTGTTTTTT.

V gene TRBV2 combines with J gene TRBJ1-2; 7 positions agree with TRBD1. The germline gives CDR1 SNHLY, CDR2 FYNNEI. The CDR3 loop spans 13 amino acids. Trimming at V came to 6 bases and at J to 6 bases, leaving 7 bases not matched to a gene. CDR3 amino acids: CASSLQGSNGYTF. In nucleotides, the CDR3 is TGTGCCAGCAGCTTACAGGGGAGCAATGGCTACACCTTC.

Here the CDR3 reads CAISGTVQETQYF. The CDR3 nucleotides are TGTGCCATCTCTGGGACAGTCCAAGAGACCCAGTACTTC. V and J are TRBV10-3 and TRBJ2-5; 7 bases are shared with TRBD1. V was clipped by 8 bases and J by 1 base; unmatched bases: 4. The germline V gene encodes CDR1 ENHRY and CDR2 SYGVKD. The CDR3 is made up of 13 amino acids.

The chain couples TRBV10-3 to TRBJ1-1; D possibly corresponds to TRBD1 (5 bases). Per germline, CDR1 ENHRY and CDR2 SYGVKD. Trimming took off 2 bases at V and 3 bases at J, with 10 bases between the two ends. CDR3 length: 14 amino acids. In DNA form, the CDR3 reads TGTGCCATCAGTGAGGCCCAGGGATACACTGAAGCTTTCTTT. Its protein product is CAISEAQGYTEAFF.

The rearrangement joins TRBV27 to TRBJ2-7; TRBD1 matches 7 bases. J gave up 3 bases and V 3 bases, and 5 bases lay outside the gene matches. From germline, CDR1 is MNHEY and CDR2 SMNVEV (reference sequence). CDR3 length: 14 amino acids. CDR3 in amino acids: CASSFKGQYYEQYF. The CDR3 DNA reads TGTGCCAGCAGTTTCAAGGGACAGTACTACGAGCAGTACTTC.

The rearrangement uses TRBV19 and TRBJ2-1; no firm D call. Looked up from germline, CDR1 is LNHDA and CDR2 is SQIVND (reference sequence). The germline V and J ends were trimmed by 4 bases and 5 bases, with 15 bases remaining between them. The CDR3 length is 15 residues. In DNA, the CDR3 is TGTGCCAGTAGTAAATCTAGTACTCCAGACAATGAGCAGTTCTTC. This encodes CASSKSSTPDNEQFF.

V gene TRBV6-4 combines with J gene TRBJ1-1, with a weak D call TRBD1 (5 bases). This CDR3 comprises 13 residues. The V gene lost 2 bases and the J gene lost 6 bases, with 10 bases spanning the gap. Per germline, CDR1 MRHNA and CDR2 SNTAGT. The CDR3 here is CASSDEAGAEAFF. The CDR3 DNA follows: TGTGCCAGCAGTGACGAGGCGGGGGCTGAAGCTTTCTTT.

This chain connects TRBV4-2 to TRBJ1-2, with D perhaps TRBD1 (5 bases). Germline V gives CDR1 LGHNA, CDR2 YNFKEQ. This CDR3 has 13 amino acids. Trimming took 0 bases from V and 8 from J, leaving 10 bases between them. The CDR3 loop reads CASSQEDTRGYTF. The CDR3 DNA is TGTGCCAGCAGCCAAGAGGACACAAGAGGCTACACCTTC.

The chain carries TRBV29-1 and TRBJ2-3, with 10 bases identical to TRBD2. Germline V gives CDR1 SQVTM, CDR2 ANQGSEA. This CDR3 region has 16 residues. J lost 0 bases, V lost 3 bases, and 6 bases had no gene match. CDR3 nucleotides: TGCAGCGTTGATTATCTAGCGGGAGCAAGCACAGATACGCAGTATTTT. It is translated as CSVDYLAGASTDTQYF.

The chain couples TRBV7-8 to TRBJ1-1, with D tentatively TRBD1 (6 bases). CDR1 and CDR2 (germline): SGHVS, FQNEAQ. Trimming removed 0 bases at V and 6 bases at J, with 14 bases between. This CDR3 comprises 15 residues. CDR3: CASSLAYWGRPEAFF. CDR3 sequence (DNA): TGTGCCAGCAGCTTAGCGTATTGGGGGCGGCCTGAAGCTTTCTTT.

The J gene is TRBJ2-7, the V gene TRBV7-9, with TRBD1 identical over 9 bases. The germline V gene has CDR1 SEHNR and CDR2 FQNEAQ (reference sequence). CDR3 length: 14 residues. After removal of 5 bases from V and 4 bases from J, the junction contained 6 bases not matched to a gene. The DNA of the CDR3 is TGTGCCAGCAGCGCACAGGGGGCGCCTTACGAGCAGTACTTC. Translating gives CASSAQGAPYEQYF. Complete variable domain (other parts from reference TRBV7-9 and TRBJ2-7): DTGVSQNPRHKITKRGQNVTFRCDPISEHNRLYWYRQTLGQGPEFLTYFQNEAQLEKSRLLSDRFSAERPKGSFSTLEIQRTEQGDSAMYLCASSAQGAPYEQYFGPGTRLTVT.

This chain joins TRBV28 and TRBJ1-1, with a possible D match to TRBD1 (5 bases). This CDR3 has 13 residues. Germline V gene sequence: CDR1 MDHEN, CDR2 SYDVKM. Trimming pared 8 bases from V and 0 bases from J, leaving 10 bases between. The CDR3 DNA reads TGTGCCAGCCAAGGGGCCATGAACACTGAAGCTTTCTTT. It yields the protein CASQGAMNTEAFF.

This chain connects TRBV5-1 to TRBJ1-3; 8 positions match TRBD1. The CDR3 is made up of 14 amino acids. CDR1 and CDR2 from the germline V gene are SGHRS and YFSETQ. Trimming removed 0 bases from V and 4 bases from J; junction bases left unmatched: 0. CDR3: CASSLGDRGNTIYF. DNA for the CDR3: TGCGCCAGCAGCTTGGGGGACAGGGGAAACACCATATATTTT.

The chain employs TRBV19 and TRBJ1-1, with 11 positions matching TRBD1. The CDR3 has 15 amino acids. Germline assignment: CDR1 LNHDA and CDR2 SQIVND (reference sequence). V trimming: 5 bases; J trimming: 6 bases; junction bases outside the gene matches: 8. Written as DNA, the CDR3 is TGTGCCAGTAGTCTAGGGACAGGGGGTCCCTCTGAAGCTTTCTTT. Amino acid sequence: CASSLGTGGPSEAFF. The variable domain in full, completed from reference TRBV19 and TRBJ1-1, reads DGGITQSPKYLFRKEGQNVTLSCEQNLNHDAMYWYRQDPGQGLRLIYYSQIVNDFQKGDIAEGYSVSREKKESFPLTVTSAQKNPTAFYLCASSLGTGGPSEAFFGQGTRLTVV.

The genes are TRBV27 and TRBJ2-1; possible D gene TRBD2, 5 bases. The CDR3 has 13 residues. Trimming shortened V by 3 bases and J by 9 bases, and 12 bases separated the two germline ends. Looked up from germline, CDR1 is MNHEY and CDR2 is SMNVEV (reference sequence). CDR3 in DNA: TGTGCCAGCAGTTTCAATTTTCGGGGTGAGCAGTTCTTC. Translated: CASSFNFRGEQFF.

The chain uses TRBV20-1 and TRBJ2-3, with D uncertain. This CDR3 has 11 residues. The germline V gene has CDR1 DFQATT and CDR2 SNEGSKA (reference sequence). The V end lost 4 bases, the J end lost 3 bases, and 5 bases lay between the germline ends. Here the CDR3 reads CSAIVTDTQYF. As DNA, the CDR3 is TGCAGTGCTATTGTAACAGATACGCAGTATTTT.

The chain is built from TRBV18 and TRBJ2-1, with TRBD1 matching over 10 bases. V shed 7 bases and J 8 bases; nucleotides not matched to a gene: 14. The CDR3 sequence is 16 residues long. The V gene's germline CDR1 is KGHSH and CDR2 LQKENI. The CDR3 region has the DNA TGTGCCAGCTTCCCCAAGCCGGGACAGGGGTGGGATGAGCAGTTCTTC. It codes for CASFPKPGQGWDEQFF. Filled out from reference TRBV18 and TRBJ2-1, the complete variable domain reads NAGVMQNPRHLVRRRGQEARLRCSPMKGHSHVYWYRQLPEEGLKFMVYLQKENIIDESGMPKERFSAEFPKEGPSILRIQQVVRGDSAAYFCASFPKPGQGWDEQFFGPGTRLTVL.

The table lists this clone with a count of one. V and J are TRBV6-5 and TRBJ1-2, with 7 bases identical to TRBD1. Germline values: CDR1 MNHEY, CDR2 SVGAGI. The trim removed 4 bases at V and 8 bases at J, leaving 10 bases unmatched. The CDR3 sequence is 14 residues long. The DNA for the CDR3 is TGTGCCAGCAGTTTATACAGGGGTTTCGGCGGCTACACCTTC. Translating gives CASSLYRGFGGYTF.

The CDR3 DNA is TGCGCCAGCACCACCGGTGGCAGCGCGAACACTGAAGCTTTCTTT. Its protein product is CASTTGGSANTEAFF. The rearrangement links TRBV4-1 to TRBJ1-1; D remains unclear. This CDR3 region has 15 residues. The germline V gene encodes CDR1 MGHRA and CDR2 YSYEKL. V shed 7 bases and J shed 1 base, with 16 bases lying between them.

V and J are TRBV19 and TRBJ2-7, with a tentative D call TRBD2 (6 bases). Germline V lookup: CDR1 LNHDA, CDR2 SQIVND (reference sequence). The CDR3 has 14 amino acids. The V gene lost 3 bases and the J gene lost 3 bases, with 12 bases spanning the gap. The CDR3 DNA is TGTGCCAGTAGTATCGGGACTGGGGGCTACGAGCAGTACTTC. This gives the protein CASSIGTGGYEQYF.

V gene TRBV6-1 combines with J gene TRBJ1-3; the match to TRBD1 covers 8 bases. Germline V lookup: CDR1 MNHNS, CDR2 SASEGT. The junction had 6 bases not matched to a gene; V was cut back by 5 bases and J by 3 bases. The CDR3 has 15 residues. DNA of the CDR3: TGTGCCAGCAGTCCCGACAGGGGTAGTGGAAACACCATATATTTT. It encodes CASSPDRGSGNTIYF.

The chain uses TRBV4-2 and TRBJ2-2, with 7 bases fitting TRBD1. CDR1 is LGHNA and CDR2 is YNFKEQ in the germline V gene. This CDR3 is 16 amino acids long. Trimming removed 5 bases from V and 2 bases from J; junction bases left unmatched: 8. The CDR3 protein is CASSSQDRTNTGELFF. The CDR3 DNA reads TGTGCCAGCAGCTCCCAGGACAGGACAAACACCGGGGAGCTGTTTTTT.

The rearrangement links TRBV6-1 to TRBJ2-7; perhaps TRBD1 as D (6 bases). Germline CDR1 reads MNHNS; CDR2 reads SASEGT. The CDR3 has 15 residues. The germline V and J ends were trimmed by 1 base and 10 bases, with 20 bases remaining between them. The CDR3 protein is CASSEVANVLRGQYF. For the CDR3, the DNA is TGTGCCAGCAGTGAAGTGGCAAACGTACTCAGGGGCCAGTACTTC.